This T cell receptor (beta chain) was sequenced in a study of cytomegalovirus exposure and HLA in healthy donors. Overall study findings and caveats: A few CMV-associated chains were confirmed in vitro to be specific for CMV antigens.

A multiplex PCR was run with 60 Vbeta primers and 13 Jbeta primers. Assay used: immunoSEQ multiplex PCR; TCRdb lists only in-frame clones, some missing. The table records under 200,000 clones, 79% of them present only once. This clone was detected a few times. Its antigen is still unknown. The germline CDR1 and CDR2 sequences are SNHLY and FYNNEI. Trimming took 7 bases from V and 1 from J, leaving 13 bases between them. The CDR3 runs to 14 residues. This chain uses TRBV2 with TRBJ1-1, with no clear D. The sample comprised PBMCs. The sequence came from a woman between 45 and 60 years old in good health and CMV-seronegative. CDR3 DNA sequence: TGTGCCAGCACCATCCAGTGGTCGAACACTGAAGCTTTCTTT. Its translation: CASTIQWSNTEAFF.